These 29 T cell receptor beta chains share one sample of origin, sequenced in a study of CD8+ T cells in alopecia areata. This sample's treatment: oral pan-JAK inhibitor, 5-10 mg twice daily. After isolation, RNA underwent reverse transcription to generate cDNA as the sequencing template. Clones were read by immunoSEQ multiplex PCR, and TCRdb kept only the in-frame ones, dropping some. The sample includes roughly 220,000 clones, roughly two fifths of them seen just once. This sample comprised CD4+ T cells sorted from blood, obtained at approximately week 34, from a patient treated with tofacitinib. The receptors originated from a human donor with alopecia areata.

The CDR3: CASAKRGATYNEQFF. CDR3 coding DNA: TGTGCCAGTGCTAAGAGGGGCGCCACTTACAATGAGCAGTTCTTC. The gene calls are TRBV9 and TRBJ2-1; D is possibly TRBD1 or TRBD2 (5 bases each). The CDR3 is 15 residues long. Deletions cut 8 bases from V and 4 bases from J, with 19 bases between. The V gene's germline CDR1 is SGDLS and CDR2 YYNGEE.

This clone was picked up a small number of times. The V and J genes are TRBV30 and TRBJ1-1; D is perhaps TRBD1 (5 bases). There are 14 residues in the CDR3. Trimming pared 5 bases from V and 9 bases from J, leaving 22 bases between. The germline gives CDR1 GTSNPN, CDR2 SVGIG (reference sequence). The CDR3 is CAWAPEGPWRQAFF. DNA of the CDR3: TGTGCCTGGGCCCCGGAGGGACCTTGGCGACAAGCTTTCTTT. Drawing the rest from reference TRBV30 and TRBJ1-1, the complete variable domain is SQTIHQWPATLVQPVGSPLSLECTVEGTSNPNLYWYRQAAGRGLQLLFYSVGIGQISSEVPQNLSASRPQDRQFILSSKKLLLSDSGFYLCAWAPEGPWRQAFFGQGTRLTVV.

This clone was counted once. The genes are TRBV2 and TRBJ2-3; tentatively, D is TRBD1 (5 bases). From germline, CDR1 is SNHLY and CDR2 FYNNEI. Trimming removed 8 bases from V and 2 bases from J, with 11 bases in between. CDR3 size: 13 residues. CDR3 nucleotide sequence: TGTGCCAGCCTGAAGGGGATCACAGATACGCAGTATTTT. Translation gives CASLKGITDTQYF.

This clone was observed at least ten times. The gene calls are TRBV6-6 and TRBJ2-2; 7 bases align to TRBD1. The germline V gene has CDR1 MNHNY and CDR2 SVGAGI (reference sequence). There are 13 residues in the CDR3. Trimming took 2 bases from V and 6 from J; bases not matched to a gene: 0. DNA for the CDR3: TGTGCCAGCAGTTACGACAGGGCCGGGGAGCTGTTTTTT. This encodes CASSYDRAGELFF.

The chain recombines TRBV5-4 with TRBJ2-2, with D possibly TRBD1 on 5 matching bases. Trimming removed 2 bases from V and 2 bases from J, with 10 bases in between. CDR3 length: 15 amino acids. Germline assignment: CDR1 SGHNT and CDR2 YYREEE (reference sequence). In nucleotides, the CDR3 is TGTGCCAGCAGCTTCGGAGACAGAAACACCGGGGAGCTGTTTTTT. This encodes CASSFGDRNTGELFF.

The rearrangement links TRBV29-1 to TRBJ2-1; 12 nucleotides align to TRBD2. CDR1 SQVTM and CDR2 ANQGSEA come from the germline V gene. The CDR3 covers 20 residues. V gave up 4 bases and J gave up 7 bases; unmatched junction bases: 23. This chain's CDR3 is CSVGGGQGTSGLSLQNEQFF. The DNA of the CDR3 is TGCAGCGTTGGCGGGGGACAGGGGACTAGCGGGCTCTCCCTCCAGAATGAGCAGTTCTTC.

This clone was seen only a few times. CDR3 nucleotide sequence: TGCAGCGCTCGACGGACAGGGGGGAAAAACATTCAGTACTTC. Translating gives CSARRTGGKNIQYF. V gene TRBV29-1 combines with J gene TRBJ2-4; 10 bases agree with TRBD1. The CDR3 runs to 14 residues. CDR1 and CDR2 from the germline V gene are SQVTM and ANQGSEA. With 7 bases clipped from V and 4 bases from J, the junction kept 7 bases outside the gene matches.

This clone was observed a handful of times. The rearrangement links TRBV5-1 to TRBJ2-7, with 10 bases that match TRBD2. The CDR3 is 17 residues long. V dropped 0 bases and J dropped 0; count of bases not matched to a gene: 6. Germline V lookup: CDR1 SGHRS, CDR2 YFSETQ. The CDR3 region is CASSLAASGGPSYEQYF. CDR3 DNA: TGCGCCAGCAGCTTGGCCGCTAGCGGGGGCCCCTCCTACGAGCAGTACTTC.

This clone has only a few counts. The sample holds other DNA sequences that translate to the same CDR3. The genes are TRBV7-3 and TRBJ2-3, with 8 bases aligning to TRBD2. The V segment lost 5 bases and the J segment 2 bases; nucleotides outside the gene matches: 3. This CDR3 spans 14 amino acids. The germline gives CDR1 SGHTA, CDR2 FQGTGA. This chain's CDR3 is CASSPGLATDTQYF. As DNA, the CDR3 is TGTGCCAGCAGCCCCGGACTAGCCACAGATACGCAGTATTTT.

This clone was recorded a few times. V is TRBV5-3 and J is TRBJ2-6; the D is unclear. TRBV5-3 is identified as an open reading frame with a role that is uncertain. V gave up 1 base and J gave up 0 bases, with 14 bases separating them. This CDR3 comprises 18 residues. CDR3 sequence (DNA): TGTGCCAGAAGCTTGAGTGAATGGGCTACCTCTGGGGCCAACGTCCTGACTTTC. Protein product: CARSLSEWATSGANVLTF.

This chain uses TRBV19 with TRBJ1-1; D call uncertain. Germline CDR1 reads LNHDA; CDR2 reads SQIVND (reference sequence). Trimming took 7 bases from V and 1 from J, leaving 7 bases between them. CDR3 length equals 12 residues. CDR3 residues: CASIAENTEAFF. For the CDR3, the DNA is TGTGCCAGTATAGCGGAGAACACTGAAGCTTTCTTT. Based on the CDR3 plus reference TRBV19 and TRBJ1-1, the full variable domain is DGGITQSPKYLFRKEGQNVTLSCEQNLNHDAMYWYRQDPGQGLRLIYYSQIVNDFQKGDIAEGYSVSREKKESFPLTVTSAQKNPTAFYLCASIAENTEAFFGQGTRLTVV.

The chain links TRBV6-5 to TRBJ1-2; 7 positions agree with TRBD1. The V gene's germline CDR1 is MNHEY and CDR2 SVGAGI. The J segment lost 2 bases and the V segment lost 1 base, leaving 4 bases of the junction unmatched. This CDR3 contains 15 residues. The CDR3, as DNA: TGTGCCAGCAGTTACTGGGACAGCGGAAACTATGGCTACACCTTC. It specifies CASSYWDSGNYGYTF.

The CDR3 DNA is TGTGCCTGGACCACCCACCTTGAAGCTTTCTTT. Translating it yields CAWTTHLEAFF. This chain uses TRBV30 with TRBJ1-1, with D hard to call. The CDR3 is made up of 11 amino acids. Germline V CDR1 and CDR2: GTSNPN, SVGIG (reference sequence). Trimming pared 4 bases from V and 7 bases from J, leaving 10 bases between.

The V gene is TRBV10-3, the J gene TRBJ1-1; 12 positions agree with TRBD1. Germline lookup yields CDR1 ENHRY and CDR2 SYGVKD. V dropped 6 bases and J dropped 7; count of bases not matched to a gene: 9. The CDR3 extends over 15 amino acids. The CDR3 coding sequence is TGTGCCATCAGGGGACAGGGGGCCCCGGGGGTTGAAGCTTTCTTT. It yields the protein CAIRGQGAPGVEAFF.

This clone was seen more than once but under ten times. The chain joins TRBV7-9 to TRBJ1-2; no definite D call. Looked up from germline, CDR1 is SEHNR and CDR2 is FQNEAQ (reference sequence). The CDR3 extends over 13 amino acids. V lost 2 bases, J lost 4 bases, and 8 bases lay in between. This CDR3 reads CASSLQSPYGYTF. CDR3 bases: TGTGCCAGCAGCTTACAGTCGCCCTATGGCTACACCTTC.

The chain carries TRBV30 and TRBJ1-2; D ambiguous. Germline V CDR1 and CDR2: GTSNPN, SVGIG (reference sequence). Deletions cut 2 bases from V and 13 bases from J, with 17 bases between. This CDR3 comprises 12 residues. The CDR3 DNA follows: TGTGCCTGGAGTCCACTACAGACCCTGATCACCTTC. Translated: CAWSPLQTLITF. The variable domain in full, with the rest retrieved from reference TRBV30 and TRBJ1-2, is SQTIHQWPATLVQPVGSPLSLECTVEGTSNPNLYWYRQAAGRGLQLLFYSVGIGQISSEVPQNLSASRPQDRQFILSSKKLLLSDSGFYLCAWSPLQTLITFGSGTRLTVV.

This clone was seen more than once but under ten times. This chain connects TRBV29-1 to TRBJ1-2; D unclear. The length of the CDR3 is 8 residues. The V end lost 8 bases, the J end lost 7 bases, and 5 bases lay between the germline ends. CDR1 is SQVTM, CDR2 ANQGSEA, per germline. CDR3 loop: CSTGGYTF. For the CDR3, the DNA is TGCAGCACTGGTGGCTACACCTTC.

This clone came up once. The chain's CDR3 is CASSYSASGNQPQHF. Written as DNA, the CDR3 is TGTGCCAGCAGTTACTCGGCCAGCGGCAATCAGCCCCAGCATTTT. This chain connects TRBV6-5 to TRBJ1-5; D is unresolved. Germline CDR1 is MNHEY and CDR2 is SVGAGI. This CDR3 region has 15 residues. The V end lost 0 bases, the J end lost 2 bases, and 8 bases lay between the germline ends.

This clone was found once. The chain carries TRBV7-3 and TRBJ2-3; TRBD2 agrees at 8 bases. Germline CDR1 SGHTA, CDR2 FQGTGA. The CDR3 totals 13 residues. The ends lost 10 bases at V and 2 bases at J; junction bases unmatched: 5. CDR3 amino acids: CATRGGDTDTQYF. As DNA, the CDR3 is TGTGCCACCCGGGGGGGCGACACAGATACGCAGTATTTT.

CDR3 amino acids: CASSSSHLNTEAFF. In nucleotides, the CDR3 is TGTGCCAGCAGCTCCTCTCACTTGAACACTGAAGCTTTCTTT. The V call is TRBV7-8, the J call TRBJ1-1; no clear D. Trimming shortened V by 4 bases and J by 0 bases, and 9 bases separated the two germline ends. Germline CDR1 is SGHVS and CDR2 is FQNEAQ. The CDR3 has 14 amino acids.

This clone showed up just a few times. The same CDR3 can be traced to other DNA sequences in this sample. The chain couples TRBV7-9 to TRBJ1-6; D is possibly TRBD1 (6 bases). The germline V and J ends were trimmed by 3 bases and 0 bases, with 6 bases remaining between them. The CDR3 runs to 15 residues. From germline, CDR1 is SEHNR and CDR2 FQNEAQ (reference sequence). The CDR3 region is CASSLDSSYNSPLHF. The CDR3 coding sequence is TGTGCCAGCAGCTTGGACAGCTCCTATAATTCACCCCTCCACTTT. The full variable domain, its missing parts supplied by reference TRBV7-9 and TRBJ1-6, is DTGVSQNPRHKITKRGQNVTFRCDPISEHNRLYWYRQTLGQGPEFLTYFQNEAQLEKSRLLSDRFSAERPKGSFSTLEIQRTEQGDSAMYLCASSLDSSYNSPLHFGNGTRLTVT.

J is TRBJ1-3 and V is TRBV6-5, with D unresolved. V was clipped by 6 bases and J by 4 bases, with 13 bases between them. Germline V gives CDR1 MNHEY, CDR2 SVGAGI. The CDR3 runs 14 residues. Here the CDR3 reads CASRVSNTGNTIYF. As DNA, the CDR3 is TGTGCCAGCAGGGTATCCAACACCGGAAACACCATATATTTT.

This clone was seen only a few times. This chain uses TRBV6-6 with TRBJ1-4; D is uncertain. The V end was cut by 0 bases, the J end by 4 bases, with 9 bases between. This CDR3 spans 15 amino acids. Per germline, CDR1 MNHNY and CDR2 SVGAGI (reference sequence). The CDR3 coding sequence is TGTGCCAGCAGTTACTCGTCAGGCGATAATGAAAAACTGTTTTTT. It translates to CASSYSSGDNEKLFF.

The V and J genes are TRBV18 and TRBJ1-4, with no clear D. V was trimmed by 5 bases and J by 6 bases, leaving 10 bases between them. This CDR3 is built from 13 residues. CDR1 and CDR2 from the germline V gene are KGHSH and LQKENI. The CDR3 loop reads CASSVRTHEKLFF. DNA of the CDR3: TGTGCCAGCTCAGTACGAACCCATGAAAAACTGTTTTTT.

V and J are TRBV16 and TRBJ1-2; D not certain. Germline CDR1 and CDR2: KGHSY and FQNENV. Trimming cost V 0 bases and J 4 bases, with 6 bases left between them. The CDR3 has 13 amino acids. The CDR3 DNA reads as TGTGCCAGCAGCCAATCCCCGGTCTATGGCTACACCTTC. This encodes CASSQSPVYGYTF.

The chain uses TRBV10-3 and TRBJ2-7; the D gene is possibly TRBD2 (6 bases). Germline lookup yields CDR1 ENHRY and CDR2 SYGVKD. V lost 2 bases to trimming and J lost 0 bases, with 8 bases between them. This CDR3 has 14 amino acids. The CDR3 DNA sequence: TGTGCCATCAGTGAGAGACTAGTCTCCTACGAGCAGTACTTC. It encodes CAISERLVSYEQYF.

This clone was detected only a few times. The genes are TRBV5-1 and TRBJ1-4, with 8 bases identical to TRBD1. After removal of 3 bases from V and 6 bases from J, the junction contained 7 bases not matched to a gene. Germline lookup yields CDR1 SGHRS and CDR2 YFSETQ. This CDR3 is 15 amino acids long. CDR3 sequence (DNA): TGCGCCAGCAGCTCCGGGACAGGAAAGGATGAAAAACTGTTTTTT. Protein product: CASSSGTGKDEKLFF.

This clone was seen more than once but under ten times. The chain joins TRBV28 to TRBJ1-5; D is unresolved. CDR1 and CDR2 from the germline V gene are MDHEN and SYDVKM. The ends were cut back, 10 bases at V and 7 bases at J, with 14 bases in the middle. CDR3 length: 12 residues. The CDR3 DNA is TGTGCCACTGCCTGGGGAGGCCAGCCCCAGCATTTT. It translates to CATAWGGQPQHF.

This clone was seen a handful of times. The rearrangement links TRBV6-5 to TRBJ1-5; possible D gene TRBD1, 6 bases. The germline V gene has CDR1 MNHEY and CDR2 SVGAGI. The V and J ends lost 4 bases and 5 bases respectively, with 9 bases between them. The CDR3 is 13 amino acids. CDR3 sequence reads: CASSLNRDQPQHF. In nucleotides, the CDR3 is TGTGCCAGCAGTTTAAACAGGGATCAGCCCCAGCATTTT.